The source of this T cell receptor beta chain is a study of CD8+CD57+ T cells in acquired aplastic anemia (dated by TCRdb to 2016 to 2018). Background on the whole study: A mean of approximately 3 ug of DNA, ranging from roughly 0.17 to 30 ug, was extracted from sorted CD4+ and CD8+ cells. A CD8+CD57+ expansion meant a frequency higher than the mean frequency seen in healthy subjects.

The CDR1 and CDR2 encoded by the germline V gene (reference sequence) are SEHNR and FQNEAQ. The cysteine opens and the phenylalanine closes a CDR3 of 11 amino acids. Only the CDR3 DNA stays, 33 bases, in frame from base 1. Genomic DNA was used as template for profiling of TCR beta VDJ combinations and CDR3 sequences. TCR repertoire sequencing was run on an Illumina HiSeq 2000. The authors' analysis ran thus. Repertoire assessment relied on Simpson's diversity index, CDR3 size and DJ length profiles, and TRBV/TRBJ rearrangement plots. Whichever DNA sequence was most abundant in the deep sequencing data was defined as the immunodominant clone. CDR3 amino acid sequences were checked for sharing between subjects and were compared against published repertoires and the VDJdb database. TCRdb trimmed the raw reads at Q25, called clones with MiXCR and kept productive beta chains. A single entry per CDR3 protein holds the most common genes and DNA from its merged rows. The V and J calls, along with clone size, are taken from TCRdb and not from the paper's own processing. The sample contains a few hundred thousand distinct CDR3 sequences, 56% of them found a single time. The ten largest clonotypes hold under 1.5% of the sample.

What the research found in general, with its limitations: Twenty-nine CD8+ CDR3 sequences were found in both patients and controls but appeared to be highly expressed in patients and within the immunodominant clones of the patients. CD8+ Simpson's diversity did not differ significantly between patients and healthy controls (P=0.060).

Patients chosen for sequencing had shown expansion of CD8+CD57+ cells by flow cytometry. All patients had severe acquired aplastic anemia diagnosed by International Study of Aplastic Anemia and Agranulocytosis and Camitta criteria. Patients had received no therapy at the time of blood sampling. The study deep-sequenced TCR repertoires of sorted CD4+ and CD8+ blood T cells from severe aplastic anemia patients and healthy subjects. Patients were enrolled under clinicaltrials.gov protocols 00001620, 01623167, 00001397, 00071045, 00081523 and 00961064 in the USA. Ficoll-Paque density gradient centrifugation was used to isolate peripheral blood mononuclear cells. Before DNA was extracted, CD4+ and CD8+ T cells were sorted using either FACS or magnetic beads. About this clonotype: This clone's antigen is unknown. Germline is not matched at one junction end, which may reflect a read error.

The TCR comes from a human donor with aplastic anemia. Here the chain combines TRBV7-9 and TRBJ1-4; the D gene remains uncertain. Sequences were obtained from sorted CD4+, CD8+, or CD8+CD57+ T cells (not recorded which) from PBMCs. The nucleotides are TGTGCCAGCAGCCCCCCCGGGAGTCTGGCATTT. Its protein reads: CASSPPGSLAF.